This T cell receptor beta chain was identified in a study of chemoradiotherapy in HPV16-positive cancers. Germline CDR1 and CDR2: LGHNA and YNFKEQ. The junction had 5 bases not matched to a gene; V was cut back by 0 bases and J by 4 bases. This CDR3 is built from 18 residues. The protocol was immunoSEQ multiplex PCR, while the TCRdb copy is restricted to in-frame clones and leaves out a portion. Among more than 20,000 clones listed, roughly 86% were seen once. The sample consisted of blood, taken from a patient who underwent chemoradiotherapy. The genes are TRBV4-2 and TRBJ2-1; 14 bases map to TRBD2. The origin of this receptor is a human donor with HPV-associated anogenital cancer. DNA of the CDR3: TGTGCCAGCAGCCAAGATCCCGGACTAGCGGGGGGTTACAATGAGCAGTTCTTC. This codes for CASSQDPGLAGGYNEQFF.